This is a list of T cell receptor beta chains from one sample in a study of shared clonotypes between healthy human individuals. Sequencing was performed with immunoSEQ multiplex PCR; in TCRdb, only in-frame clones are kept and a portion is missing. The sample has 850,000 to 1,200,000 clones; about 74% are singletons. Sequenced material: memory CD4+ T cells sorted from blood. Receptor source: a man between 18 and 29 years old in good health. Each CDR3 is given with its conserved first and last residue. Each record gives: CDR3 DNA, CDR3 protein, D gene, V gene, J gene, clone size. The D gene is left open where the match is weak. Only some rows state a clone size, as once, few, many or a class for expanded clones.

CDR3nt: TGTGCCAGTAGTACTTGGCAGGGGGTCTATGGCTACACCTTC
CDR3aa: CASSTWQGVYGYTF
d_gene: TRBD1
v_gene: TRBV19
j_gene: TRBJ1-2
abundance: .

CDR3nt: TGTGCCAGCAGCTTATCCGACAGGGTTTGGAACACCATATATTTT
CDR3aa: CASSLSDRVWNTIYF
d_gene: TRBD1
v_gene: TRBV11-2
j_gene: TRBJ1-3
abundance: .

CDR3nt: TGCAGTGCTTCAAGAGGGACTGAAGCTTTCTTT
CDR3aa: CSASRGTEAFF
d_gene: .
v_gene: TRBV20-1
j_gene: TRBJ1-1
abundance: .

CDR3nt: TGTGCCAGCAGCCGGAGGAGACCGGGACAGGGTGGCGAGACCCAGTACTTC
CDR3aa: CASSRRRPGQGGETQYF
d_gene: TRBD1
v_gene: TRBV14
j_gene: TRBJ2-5
abundance: .

CDR3nt: TGTGCCAGCAGCTTTATTGACAGGGGGCTGGGGGAGCAGTACTTC
CDR3aa: CASSFIDRGLGEQYF
d_gene: TRBD1
v_gene: TRBV11-2
j_gene: TRBJ2-7
abundance: .

CDR3nt: TGTGCCAGCAGTAGGACTATGTATGAAAAACTGTTTTTT
CDR3aa: CASSRTMYEKLFF
d_gene: .
v_gene: TRBV6-5
j_gene: TRBJ1-4
abundance: few

CDR3nt: TGTGCCAGCAGCCAAGAAAGCGGTCCCTACGAGCAGTACTTC
CDR3aa: CASSQESGPYEQYF
d_gene: .
v_gene: TRBV4-2
j_gene: TRBJ2-7
abundance: once

CDR3nt: TGTGCCAGCAGCTGGACCAGGGGCGAGCAGTACTTC
CDR3aa: CASSWTRGEQYF
d_gene: .
v_gene: TRBV5-6
j_gene: TRBJ2-7
abundance: .

CDR3nt: TGTGCCAGCAGCTTAGGTGGGGGGCGCGGCAATCAGCCCCAGCATTTT
CDR3aa: CASSLGGGRGNQPQHF
d_gene: .
v_gene: TRBV7-2
j_gene: TRBJ1-5
abundance: few

CDR3nt: TGTGCCAGCAGTGTATCCTCTAGCTCGCAGTTCTTC
CDR3aa: CASSVSSSSQFF
d_gene: .
v_gene: TRBV6-1
j_gene: TRBJ2-1
abundance: .